Reported below is one TCR beta chain. CDR1 and CDR2 from the germline V gene are SGHTA and FQGTGA. The CDR3 sequence is 14 residues long. With 5 bases removed from V and 9 bases from J, the gap between germline ends came to 14 bases. The PCR had 60 Vbeta and 13 Jbeta primers. The protocol was immunoSEQ multiplex PCR, while the TCRdb copy is restricted to in-frame clones and leaves out a portion. Of 90,000 to 100,000 clones detected, roughly 80% appear once; the ten largest clones hold less than 9%. The data originate from a study of cytomegalovirus exposure and HLA in healthy donors. The receptor was derived from a man aged 40-50 years in good health and CMV-seropositive. The rearrangement links TRBV7-3 to TRBJ1-6; D is possibly TRBD1 (5 bases). What was sequenced was PBMCs. CDR3 sequence reads: CASSRDQGGSPLHF. The CDR3 DNA sequence: TGTGCCAGCAGCCGTGATCAGGGAGGTTCACCCCTCCACTTT.